Following are 12 T cell receptor beta chains from one sample sequenced in a study of blood T cell repertoires in COVID-19. The repertoire was sequenced with immunoSEQ multiplex PCR; TCRdb's copy has only in-frame clones and lacks some. The table lists about 23,000 clones, roughly 92% of them singletons. The sample comprised peripheral blood. The source of these receptors is a woman aged 50 to 65 with active COVID-19.

This sequence joins TRBV4-1 and TRBJ1-1; D remains ambiguous. The V gene's germline CDR1 is MGHRA and CDR2 YSYEKL. V was trimmed by 2 bases and J by 4 bases, leaving 8 bases between them. The CDR3 is made up of 13 amino acids. CDR3 region: CASSQRQVTEAFF. Here the CDR3 DNA reads TGCGCCAGCAGCCAACGACAAGTCACTGAAGCTTTCTTT.

The V and J genes are TRBV18 and TRBJ1-1; tentatively, D is TRBD1 (6 bases). The CDR3 contains 13 residues. V gave up 6 bases and J gave up 2 bases, with 10 bases separating them. Germline loops: CDR1 KGHSH, CDR2 LQKENI. This chain's CDR3 is CASSTDRNTEAFF. In nucleotides, the CDR3 is TGTGCCAGCTCGACGGACAGAAACACTGAAGCTTTCTTT. The whole variable domain, filled in from reference TRBV18 and TRBJ1-1, reads NAGVMQNPRHLVRRRGQEARLRCSPMKGHSHVYWYRQLPEEGLKFMVYLQKENIIDESGMPKERFSAEFPKEGPSILRIQQVVRGDSAAYFCASSTDRNTEAFFGQGTRLTVV.

The chain employs TRBV18 and TRBJ2-3; D uncertain. Germline V gene lookup returns CDR1 KGHSH and CDR2 LQKENI. The CDR3 consists of 15 residues. Trimming removed 0 bases at V and 2 bases at J, with 9 bases between. CDR3 in amino acids: CASSPPGRSTDTQYF. CDR3 nucleotides: TGTGCCAGCTCACCACCCGGCAGGTCCACAGATACGCAGTATTTT.

The chain is built from TRBV7-8 and TRBJ2-1, with 9 bases matching TRBD1. Germline assignment: CDR1 SGHVS and CDR2 FQNEAQ. V lost 5 bases, J lost 7 bases, and 12 bases stayed unmatched. CDR3 length: 16 residues. The chain's CDR3 is CASSGGGTGKPNEQFF. The DNA of the CDR3 is TGTGCCAGCAGCGGGGGGGGGACAGGGAAGCCTAATGAGCAGTTCTTC.

The gene calls are TRBV6-1 and TRBJ1-2; 8 bases fit TRBD1. Trimming took 4 bases from V and 4 from J; bases not matched to a gene: 11. CDR3 length: 16 amino acids. Germline V gene sequence: CDR1 MNHNS, CDR2 SASEGT. CDR3 residues: CASSAPPGQGGYGYTF. In DNA form, the CDR3 reads TGTGCCAGCAGTGCTCCCCCTGGACAGGGCGGCTATGGCTACACCTTC.

The rearrangement links TRBV28 to TRBJ2-1; TRBD2 matches at 10 bases. CDR3 length: 15 amino acids. Per germline, CDR1 MDHEN and CDR2 SYDVKM. J was trimmed by 10 bases and V by 5 bases; bases with no gene match: 11. CDR3 sequence reads: CASSAPAGGPIEQFF. Here the CDR3 DNA reads TGTGCCAGCAGTGCCCCAGCGGGGGGGCCCATAGAGCAGTTCTTC.

The chain has TRBV7-9 and TRBJ2-7; TRBD2 aligns across 12 bases. The V gene end was trimmed by 4 bases and the J gene end by 1 base; junction bases not matched to a gene: 5. The V gene's germline CDR1 is SEHNR and CDR2 FQNEAQ (reference sequence). The CDR3 contains 16 residues. The CDR3 region has the DNA TGTGCCAGCAGCTCCGAACTAGCGGGAGGTTCCTACGAGCAGTACTTC. Translation: CASSSELAGGSYEQYF.

The J gene is TRBJ2-5, the V gene TRBV2, with TRBD2 matching 10 bases. The J segment lost 2 bases and the V segment lost 7 bases, leaving 7 bases of the junction unmatched. This CDR3 is 15 amino acids long. Germline CDR1 and CDR2: SNHLY and FYNNEI. The CDR3: CASTQLAGVQETQYF. CDR3 sequence (DNA): TGTGCCAGCACTCAGCTAGCGGGGGTACAAGAGACCCAGTACTTC. The full variable domain, in which reference TRBV2 and TRBJ2-5 provide the parts outside the CDR3, is EPEVTQTPSHQVTQMGQEVILRCVPISNHLYFYWYRQILGQKVEFLVSFYNNEISEKSEIFDDQFSVERPDGSNFTLKIRSTKLEDSAMYFCASTQLAGVQETQYFGPGTRLLVL.

In its sample, this clone was seen a few times. The V gene is TRBV5-6, the J gene TRBJ2-2; D call uncertain. CDR1 is SGHDT, CDR2 YYEEEE, per germline. There are 13 residues in the CDR3. The V end lost 0 bases, the J end lost 6 bases, and 6 bases lay between the germline ends. This CDR3 is CASSLVVSGELFF. The CDR3 DNA sequence: TGTGCCAGCAGCTTGGTAGTGTCCGGGGAGCTGTTTTTT.

The rearrangement uses TRBV5-4 and TRBJ2-2; TRBD1 agrees at 8 bases. CDR1 SGHNT and CDR2 YYREEE come from the germline V gene (reference sequence). V gave up 4 bases and J gave up 1 base; unmatched junction bases: 6. The length of the CDR3 is 16 residues. The CDR3 DNA is TGTGCCAGCAGCCAACGGACAGGGCTGAACACCGGGGAGCTGTTTTTT. This codes for CASSQRTGLNTGELFF.

The chain employs TRBV6-4 and TRBJ1-2; tentative D call: TRBD1 (5 bases). Trimming left V 2 bases short and J 9 bases short, with 16 bases between. The germline gives CDR1 MRHNA, CDR2 SNTAGT. This CDR3 is 14 amino acids long. Here the CDR3 reads CASSDLPNGASYTF. DNA of the CDR3: TGTGCCAGCAGTGACCTCCCTAATGGGGCGAGCTACACCTTC.

This clone showed up just once. This sequence joins TRBV2 and TRBJ1-1; D unresolved. CDR3 size: 11 residues. V was shortened by 7 bases and J by 4 bases, with 7 bases between the two germline ends. Looked up from germline, CDR1 is SNHLY and CDR2 is FYNNEI. The CDR3, as DNA: TGTGCCAGCAATTCGCGCACTGAAGCTTTCTTT. This codes for CASNSRTEAFF. Full variable domain (remainder filled in from reference TRBV2 and TRBJ1-1): EPEVTQTPSHQVTQMGQEVILRCVPISNHLYFYWYRQILGQKVEFLVSFYNNEISEKSEIFDDQFSVERPDGSNFTLKIRSTKLEDSAMYFCASNSRTEAFFGQGTRLTVV.